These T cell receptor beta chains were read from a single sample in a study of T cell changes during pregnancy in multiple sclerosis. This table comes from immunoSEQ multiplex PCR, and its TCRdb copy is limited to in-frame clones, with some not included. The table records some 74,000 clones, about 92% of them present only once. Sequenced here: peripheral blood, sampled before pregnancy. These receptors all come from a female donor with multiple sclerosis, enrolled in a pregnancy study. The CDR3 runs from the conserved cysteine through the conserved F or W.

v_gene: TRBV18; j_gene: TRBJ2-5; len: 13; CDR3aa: CASSSRGQETQYF
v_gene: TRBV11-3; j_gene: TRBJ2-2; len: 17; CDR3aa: CASNPRTGGSNTGELFF
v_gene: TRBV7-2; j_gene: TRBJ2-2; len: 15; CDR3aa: CASSPTVSNTGELFF
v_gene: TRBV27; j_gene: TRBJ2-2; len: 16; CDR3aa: CASRTGGRTNTGELFF
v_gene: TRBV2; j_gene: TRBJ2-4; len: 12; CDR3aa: CASSEPPLEGYF
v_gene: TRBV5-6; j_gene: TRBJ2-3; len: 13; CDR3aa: CASRFGVGDTQYF
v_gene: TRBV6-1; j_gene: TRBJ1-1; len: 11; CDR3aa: CASFGNPEAFF
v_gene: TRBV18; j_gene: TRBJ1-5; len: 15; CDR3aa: CASSPFSGGDQPQHF
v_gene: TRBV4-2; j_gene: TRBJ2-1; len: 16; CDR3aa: CASSQVLREVYNEQFF
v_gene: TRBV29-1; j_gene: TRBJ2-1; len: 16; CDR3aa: CSVEGVAGLLYNEQFF
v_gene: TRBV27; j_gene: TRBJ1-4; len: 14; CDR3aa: CASSHRGPNEKLFF
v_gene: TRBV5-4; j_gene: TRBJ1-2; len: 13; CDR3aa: CASSLQDSYGYTF
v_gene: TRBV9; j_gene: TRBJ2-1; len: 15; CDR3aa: CASSVSPAGGDEQFF
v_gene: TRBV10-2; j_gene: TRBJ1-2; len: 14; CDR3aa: CASTLPRGARGYTF
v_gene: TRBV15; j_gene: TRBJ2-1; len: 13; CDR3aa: CATSPTSTHEQFF